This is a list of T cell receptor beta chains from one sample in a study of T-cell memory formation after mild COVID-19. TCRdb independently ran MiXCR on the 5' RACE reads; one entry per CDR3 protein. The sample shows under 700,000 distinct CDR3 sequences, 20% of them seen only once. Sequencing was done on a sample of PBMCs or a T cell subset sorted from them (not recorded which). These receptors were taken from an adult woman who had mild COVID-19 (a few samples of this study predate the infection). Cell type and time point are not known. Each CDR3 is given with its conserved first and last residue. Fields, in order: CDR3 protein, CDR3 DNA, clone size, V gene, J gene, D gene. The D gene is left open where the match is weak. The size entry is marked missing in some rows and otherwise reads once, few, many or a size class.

CASSLPYEQYF	TGCGCCAGCAGCTTACCCTACGAGCAGTACTTC	many	TRBV5-1	TRBJ2-7	NA
CASRELAGSSYEQYF	TGTGCCAGCAGAGAACTAGCGGGTAGCTCCTACGAGCAGTACTTC	NA	TRBV7-9	TRBJ2-7	TRBD2
CASRPPTGAAYNEQFF	TGTGCCAGCAGGCCCCCGACGGGAGCGGCCTACAATGAGCAGTTCTTC	few	TRBV5-4	TRBJ2-1	NA
CSARRTGGVYGYTF	TGCAGTGCGAGACGGACAGGGGGAGTTTATGGCTACACCTTC	NA	TRBV20-1	TRBJ1-2	TRBD1
CASSFSLAETQYF	TGCGCCAGCAGCTTTTCCCTAGCAGAGACCCAGTACTTC	NA	TRBV5-1	TRBJ2-5	NA
CASSLGAFDGSYEQYF	TGTGCCAGCAGCTTGGGGGCCTTCGACGGGTCCTACGAGCAGTACTTC	few	TRBV5-6	TRBJ2-7	NA
CAISEGMRGERGNEQYF	TGTGCCATCAGTGAGGGAATGCGGGGAGAGCGGGGGAACGAGCAGTACTTC	few	TRBV10-3	TRBJ2-7	TRBD2
CASSPRQGGGYEQYF	TGTGCCAGCTCACCCAGACAGGGCGGAGGCTACGAGCAGTACTTC	NA	TRBV18	TRBJ2-7	TRBD1
CASSQDNLAGGRRDTQYF	TGTGCCAGCAGCCAAGATAACCTAGCGGGGGGGCGGAGAGATACGCAGTATTTT	NA	TRBV3-1	TRBJ2-3	TRBD2
CASSEDGTHYGYTF	TGCGCCAGCAGCGAGGACGGAACGCACTATGGCTACACCTTC	NA	TRBV5-1	TRBJ1-2	NA
CATMGQGDTEAFF	TGTGCCACTATGGGGCAGGGGGACACTGAAGCTTTCTTT	NA	TRBV27	TRBJ1-1	TRBD1
CASSSLPPSGVPSTDTQYF	TGCGCCAGCAGCTCCCTTCCCCCTAGCGGGGTCCCTAGCACAGATACGCAGTATTTT	few	TRBV5-1	TRBJ2-3	TRBD2
CASRVGPAEAFF	TGTGCCAGCAGGGTAGGTCCAGCTGAAGCTTTCTTT	NA	TRBV12-3/TRBV12-4	TRBJ1-1	NA
CASSLFGQGAYEQYF	TGCGCCAGCAGCCTCTTCGGACAGGGTGCCTACGAGCAGTACTTC	NA	TRBV4-1	TRBJ2-7	TRBD1
CASSQEVPGGGYTF	TGCGCCAGCAGCCAAGAGGTTCCAGGGGGCGGCTACACCTTC	NA	TRBV4-3	TRBJ1-2	TRBD1
CASSWPGQAMGNTIYF	TGTGCCAGCAGCTGGCCCGGACAGGCAATGGGAAACACCATATATTTT	few	TRBV7-9	TRBJ1-3	TRBD1
CASSARNTGELFF	TGTGCCAGCAGCGCCCGTAACACCGGGGAGCTGTTTTTT	many	TRBV9	TRBJ2-2	NA
CASSEPARGEVNEQFF	TGTGCCAGCAGCGAACCTGCCAGGGGAGAGGTCAATGAGCAGTTCTTC	few	TRBV21-1	TRBJ2-1	NA
CASRISGTGTHEQYF	TGCGCCAGCAGGATATCCGGGACAGGGACCCACGAGCAGTACTTC	few	TRBV5-1	TRBJ2-7	TRBD1
CASSPRHKGLPLHF	TGTGCCAGCAGCCCAAGACACAAGGGTTTACCCCTCCACTTT	NA	TRBV6-5	TRBJ1-6	NA
CASSGQGAINQPQHF	TGTGCCAGCAGCGGACAGGGGGCTATCAATCAGCCCCAGCATTTT	few	TRBV6-1	TRBJ1-5	TRBD1
CASIGRGRLAGVNEQFF	TGTGCCAGTATTGGCAGGGGGCGGCTAGCGGGAGTTAATGAGCAGTTCTTC	few	TRBV28	TRBJ2-1	TRBD2
CASSSGTSGGGDTQYF	TGTGCCAGCAGCTCAGGGACTAGCGGGGGAGGAGATACGCAGTATTTT	NA	TRBV5-4	TRBJ2-3	TRBD2
CATSGLATSPDTQYF	TGTGCCACCAGTGGGCTTGCGACTAGTCCAGATACGCAGTATTTT	NA	TRBV24-1	TRBJ2-3	NA
CAKKRLIGLAGVYNEQFF	TGTGCCAAGAAACGCCTAATTGGTCTAGCGGGAGTATACAATGAGCAGTTCTTC	NA	TRBV18	TRBJ2-1	TRBD2
CASSPGELTDTQYF	TGTGCCAGCAGTCCGGGGGAGCTCACAGATACGCAGTATTTT	NA	TRBV2	TRBJ2-3	NA
CATSDFGSEQFF	TGTGCCACCAGTGATTTCGGATCTGAGCAGTTCTTC	few	TRBV24-1	TRBJ2-1	NA
CASSSQIISLKPGLQETQYF	TGTGCCAGCAGCTCCCAGATAATATCACTAAAACCGGGACTACAAGAGACCCAGTACTTC	NA	TRBV7-8	TRBJ2-5	TRBD2
CASSQGGGSLSYEQYF	TGTGCCAGCAGCCAAGGGGGGGGAAGCCTCTCCTACGAGCAGTACTTC	NA	TRBV3-1	TRBJ2-7	TRBD2
CARDRAPTDTQYF	TGTGCCAGAGACAGGGCCCCCACAGATACGCAGTATTTT	NA	TRBV7-2	TRBJ2-3	TRBD1
CASSLGHAQPQHF	TGTGCCAGCAGCTTAGGTCACGCGCAGCCCCAGCATTTT	NA	TRBV7-6	TRBJ1-5	NA
CASSLGRGNEKLFF	TGTGCCAGCAGCCTTGGACGGGGTAATGAAAAACTGTTTTTT	NA	TRBV7-2	TRBJ1-4	NA
CASSQDYPLGERLSYNEQFF	TGCGCCAGCAGCCAAGATTACCCCCTCGGGGAGCGGTTGTCCTACAATGAGCAGTTCTTC	NA	TRBV4-3	TRBJ2-1	NA
CASSRASSYNEQFF	TGTGCCAGCAGTCGGGCTAGCTCCTACAATGAGCAGTTCTTC	few	TRBV27	TRBJ2-1	NA
CASSQGFGTTRRETQYF	TGCGCCAGCAGCCAAGGGTTTGGGACCACTCGGAGAGAGACCCAGTACTTC	few	TRBV4-1	TRBJ2-5	NA
CSVETSPSYEQYF	TGCAGCGTTGAGACTTCGCCCTCCTACGAGCAGTACTTC	few	TRBV29-1	TRBJ2-7	NA
CASKGGLDEQYF	TGTGCCAGCAAGGGGGGTCTCGACGAGCAGTACTTC	NA	TRBV6-5	TRBJ2-7	NA
CRDGVFYEQYF	TGCCGTGATGGGGTATTCTACGAGCAGTACTTC	NA	TRBV4-3	TRBJ2-7	NA
CASSQRVGNEQYF	TGTGCCAGCAGCCAGCGGGTGGGAAACGAGCAGTACTTC	NA	TRBV4-2	TRBJ2-7	NA
CASSYSETGFYGYTF	TGTGCCAGCAGTTACAGTGAGACAGGTTTCTATGGCTACACCTTC	few	TRBV6-5	TRBJ1-2	NA
CASSPRGPNTGELFF	TGTGCCAGCAGCCCCCGGGGCCCGAACACCGGGGAGCTGTTTTTT	many	TRBV5-5	TRBJ2-2	NA